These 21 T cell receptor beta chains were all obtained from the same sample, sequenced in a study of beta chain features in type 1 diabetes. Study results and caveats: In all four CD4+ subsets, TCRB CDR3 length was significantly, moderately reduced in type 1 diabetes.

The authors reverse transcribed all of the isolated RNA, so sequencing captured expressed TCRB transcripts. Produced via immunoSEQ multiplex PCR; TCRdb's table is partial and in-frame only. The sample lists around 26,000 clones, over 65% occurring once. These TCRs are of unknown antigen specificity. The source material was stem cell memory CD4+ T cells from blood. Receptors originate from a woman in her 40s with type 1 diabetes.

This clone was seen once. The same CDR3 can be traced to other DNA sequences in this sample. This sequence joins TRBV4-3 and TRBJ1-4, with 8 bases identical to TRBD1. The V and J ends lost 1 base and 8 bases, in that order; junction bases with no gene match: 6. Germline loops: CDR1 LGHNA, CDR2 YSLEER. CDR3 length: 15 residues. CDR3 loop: CASSQGQGAVEKLFF. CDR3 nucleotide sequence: TGCGCCAGCAGCCAAGGGCAGGGGGCGGTAGAAAAACTGTTTTTT.

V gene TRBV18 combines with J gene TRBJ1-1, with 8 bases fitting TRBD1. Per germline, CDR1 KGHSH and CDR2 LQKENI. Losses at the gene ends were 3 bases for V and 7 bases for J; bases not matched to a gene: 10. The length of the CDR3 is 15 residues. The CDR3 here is CASSPDRDAHSEAFF. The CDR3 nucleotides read TGTGCCAGCTCACCGGACAGGGACGCCCATAGTGAAGCTTTCTTT. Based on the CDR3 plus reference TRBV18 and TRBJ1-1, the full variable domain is NAGVMQNPRHLVRRRGQEARLRCSPMKGHSHVYWYRQLPEEGLKFMVYLQKENIIDESGMPKERFSAEFPKEGPSILRIQQVVRGDSAAYFCASSPDRDAHSEAFFGQGTRLTVV.

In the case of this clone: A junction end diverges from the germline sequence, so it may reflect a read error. This CDR3 reads CAISESNYGYTF. The CDR3 nucleotides read TGTGCCATCAGTGAGTCAAACTATGGCTACACCTTC. The gene calls are TRBV6-1 and TRBJ1-2; D is undetermined. Germline V gene lookup returns CDR1 MNHNS and CDR2 SASEGT. This CDR3 spans 12 amino acids.

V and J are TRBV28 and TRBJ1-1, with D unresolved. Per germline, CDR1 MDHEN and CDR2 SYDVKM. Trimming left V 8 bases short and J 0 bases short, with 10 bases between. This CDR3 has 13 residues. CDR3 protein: CASSPRVNTEAFF. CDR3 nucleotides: TGTGCCAGCTCCCCCCGGGTGAACACTGAAGCTTTCTTT.

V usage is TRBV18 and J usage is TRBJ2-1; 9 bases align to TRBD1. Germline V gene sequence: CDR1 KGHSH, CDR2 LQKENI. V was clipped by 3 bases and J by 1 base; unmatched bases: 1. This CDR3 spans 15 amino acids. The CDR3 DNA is TGTGCCAGCTCACCTGACAGGGGGTCCTACAATGAGCAGTTCTTC. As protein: CASSPDRGSYNEQFF. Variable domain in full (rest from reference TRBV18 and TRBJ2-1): NAGVMQNPRHLVRRRGQEARLRCSPMKGHSHVYWYRQLPEEGLKFMVYLQKENIIDESGMPKERFSAEFPKEGPSILRIQQVVRGDSAAYFCASSPDRGSYNEQFFGPGTRLTVL.

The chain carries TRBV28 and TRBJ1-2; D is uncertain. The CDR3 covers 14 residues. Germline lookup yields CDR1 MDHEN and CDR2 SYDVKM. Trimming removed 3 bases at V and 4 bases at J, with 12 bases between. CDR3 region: CASSLNSRSYGYTF. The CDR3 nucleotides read TGTGCCAGCAGTTTGAACTCACGGAGCTATGGCTACACCTTC.

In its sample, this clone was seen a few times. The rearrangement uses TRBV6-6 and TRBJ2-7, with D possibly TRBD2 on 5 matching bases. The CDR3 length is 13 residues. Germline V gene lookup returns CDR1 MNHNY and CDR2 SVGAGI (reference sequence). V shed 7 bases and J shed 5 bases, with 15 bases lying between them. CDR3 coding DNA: TGTGCCAGCACCCAGGACGGGATCCACGAGCAGTACTTC. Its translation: CASTQDGIHEQYF.

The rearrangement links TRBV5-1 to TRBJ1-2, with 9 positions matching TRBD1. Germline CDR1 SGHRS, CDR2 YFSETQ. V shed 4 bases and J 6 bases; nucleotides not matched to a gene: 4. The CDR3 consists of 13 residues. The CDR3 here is CASSRGQGDGYTF. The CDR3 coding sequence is TGCGCCAGCAGCCGGGGACAGGGTGATGGCTACACCTTC.

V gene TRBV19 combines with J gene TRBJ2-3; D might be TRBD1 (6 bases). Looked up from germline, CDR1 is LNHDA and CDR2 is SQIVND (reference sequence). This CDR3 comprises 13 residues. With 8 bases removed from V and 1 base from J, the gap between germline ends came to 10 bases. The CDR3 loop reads CASRTDGTDTQYF. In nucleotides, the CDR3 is TGTGCCAGTCGGACAGACGGCACAGATACGCAGTATTTT.

For the CDR3, the DNA is TGCAGCGTGGCCCAAGAGACCCAGTACTTC. It encodes CSVAQETQYF. V is TRBV29-1 and J is TRBJ2-5; D is uncertain. Between the trimmed V and J ends, which lost 6 bases and 1 base, there was a span of 3 bases. Germline CDR1 reads SQVTM; CDR2 reads ANQGSEA. This CDR3 contains 10 residues.

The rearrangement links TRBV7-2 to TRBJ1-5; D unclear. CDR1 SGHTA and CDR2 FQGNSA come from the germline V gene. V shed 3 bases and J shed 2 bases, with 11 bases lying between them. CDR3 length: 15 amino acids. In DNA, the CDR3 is TGTGCCAGCAGCTTTCAAAGGGAGGGCAATCAGCCCCAGCATTTT. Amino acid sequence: CASSFQREGNQPQHF.

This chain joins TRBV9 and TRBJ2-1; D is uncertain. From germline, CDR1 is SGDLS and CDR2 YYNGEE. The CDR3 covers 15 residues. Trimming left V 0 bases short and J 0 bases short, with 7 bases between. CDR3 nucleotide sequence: TGTGCCAGCAGCGTAGACCCAGGCTCCTACAATGAGCAGTTCTTC. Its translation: CASSVDPGSYNEQFF.

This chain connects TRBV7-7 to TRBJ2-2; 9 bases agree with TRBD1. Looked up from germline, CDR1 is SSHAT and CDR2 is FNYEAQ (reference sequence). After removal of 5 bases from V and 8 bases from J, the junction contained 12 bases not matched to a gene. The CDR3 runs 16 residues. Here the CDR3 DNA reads TGTGCCAGCAGCCCCAGACAGGGGGTGCGTGCTGGGGAGCTGTTTTTT. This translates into CASSPRQGVRAGELFF.

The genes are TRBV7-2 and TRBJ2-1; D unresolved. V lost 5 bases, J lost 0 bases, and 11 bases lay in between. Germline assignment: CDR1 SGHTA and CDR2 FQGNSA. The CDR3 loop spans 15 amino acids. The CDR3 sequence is CASSTYPSSYNEQFF. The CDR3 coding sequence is TGTGCCAGCAGCACCTATCCGAGCTCCTACAATGAGCAGTTCTTC. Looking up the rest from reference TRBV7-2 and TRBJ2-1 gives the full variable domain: GAGVSQSPSNKVTEKGKDVELRCDPISGHTALYWYRQSLGQGLEFLIYFQGNSAPDKSGLPSDRFSAERTGGSVSTLTIQRTQQEDSAVYLCASSTYPSSYNEQFFGPGTRLTVL.

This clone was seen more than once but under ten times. The CDR3 reads CASSYGGRAYNEQFF. The CDR3 bases are TGTGCCAGCAGTTACGGCGGGAGAGCCTACAATGAGCAGTTCTTC. The chain uses TRBV6-5 and TRBJ2-1; 7 bases align to TRBD2. Germline assignment: CDR1 MNHEY and CDR2 SVGAGI. V lost 2 bases, J lost 2 bases, and 3 bases stayed unmatched. The CDR3 spans 15 residues.

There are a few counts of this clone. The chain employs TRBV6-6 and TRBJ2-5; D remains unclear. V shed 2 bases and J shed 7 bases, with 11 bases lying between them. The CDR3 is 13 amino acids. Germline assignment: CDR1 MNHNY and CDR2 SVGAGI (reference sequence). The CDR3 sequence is CASSYDSTRTQYF. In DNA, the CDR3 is TGTGCCAGCAGTTACGACTCAACCAGGACCCAGTACTTC.

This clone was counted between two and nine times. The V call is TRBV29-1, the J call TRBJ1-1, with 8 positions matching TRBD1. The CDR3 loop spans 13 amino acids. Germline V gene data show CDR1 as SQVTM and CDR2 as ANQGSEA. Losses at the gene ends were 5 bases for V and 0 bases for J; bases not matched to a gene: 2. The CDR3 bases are TGCAGCGTTCGACAGGGGCTGAACACTGAAGCTTTCTTT. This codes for CSVRQGLNTEAFF.

CDR3 sequence: CASSSRLGGRGGPQHF. Written as DNA, the CDR3 is TGTGCCAGCAGTTCGCGCCTGGGGGGGCGGGGAGGGCCCCAGCATTTT. V and J are TRBV6-5 and TRBJ1-5; D possibly corresponds to TRBD1 (6 bases). CDR1 MNHEY and CDR2 SVGAGI come from the germline V gene. The CDR3 contains 16 residues. V shed 4 bases and J shed 9 bases, with 22 bases lying between them.

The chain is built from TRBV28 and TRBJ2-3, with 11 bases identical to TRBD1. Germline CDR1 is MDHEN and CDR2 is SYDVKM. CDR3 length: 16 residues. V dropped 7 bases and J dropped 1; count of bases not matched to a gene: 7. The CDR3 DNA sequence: TGTGCCAGCAAAGGACAGGGGGCTTACGGCACAGATACGCAGTATTTT. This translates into CASKGQGAYGTDTQYF.

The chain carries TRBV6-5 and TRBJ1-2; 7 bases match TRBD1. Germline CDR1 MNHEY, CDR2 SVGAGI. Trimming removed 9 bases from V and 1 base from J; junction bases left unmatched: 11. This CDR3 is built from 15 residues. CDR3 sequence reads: CASKQGRSLNYGYTF. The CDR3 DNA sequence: TGTGCCAGTAAACAGGGGAGATCTCTTAACTATGGCTACACCTTC.

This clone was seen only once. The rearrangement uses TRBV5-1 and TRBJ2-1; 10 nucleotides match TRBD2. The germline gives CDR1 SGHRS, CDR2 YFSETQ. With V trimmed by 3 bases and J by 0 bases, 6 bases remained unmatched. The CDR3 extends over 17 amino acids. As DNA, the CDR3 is TGCGCCAGCAGCTCTAGCGGGAGCTCGAGCTCCTACAATGAGCAGTTCTTC. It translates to CASSSSGSSSSYNEQFF.